The 21 T cell receptor beta chains below come from one sample, sequenced in a study of human T cells and chemical hapten exposure. TCRdb re-called the RACE reads through MiXCR, storing one row per CDR3 protein. The sample shows approximately 59,000 distinct CDR3 sequences, 5.5% to 7.5% of them seen only once. As for time point: healthy volunteer bleed at 6 weeks. Unfractionated whole blood yielded total RNA. The sequencing sample was made of whole blood. These TCRs come from a female donor in good health. Some clones in this sample may be carry-over from other donors' samples.

This clonotype was found many times. The chain joins TRBV12-3 or TRBV12-4 to TRBJ2-5, with D hard to call. The length of the CDR3 is 13 residues. With 6 bases removed from V and 6 bases from J, the gap between germline ends came to 14 bases. This CDR3 reads CASSESLRQTQYF. Here the CDR3 DNA reads TGTGCCAGCAGCGAATCTTTAAGGCAGACCCAGTACTTC.

CDR3: CASKAGGPADTQYF. The CDR3 DNA sequence: TGCGCCAGCAAGGCGGGAGGGCCCGCAGATACGCAGTATTTT. The chain carries TRBV5-1 and TRBJ2-3, with 9 bases that match TRBD2. Germline lookup yields CDR1 SGHRS and CDR2 YFSETQ. The CDR3 covers 14 residues. V lost 6 bases and J lost 4; bases outside the gene matches: 6.

This clonotype showed up many times. The chain combines TRBV25-1 with TRBJ2-5; 7 bases fit TRBD2. The germline V gene encodes CDR1 MGHDK and CDR2 SYGVNS. The CDR3 sequence is 13 residues long. Trimming removed 5 bases from V and 5 bases from J; junction bases left unmatched: 5. The DNA for the CDR3 is TGTGCCAGCAGTCGGCGGGAGACGGAGACCCAGTACTTC. This encodes CASSRRETETQYF.

This clonotype was seen ten or more times. The chain uses TRBV6-6 and TRBJ2-3, with TRBD1 matching over 7 bases. CDR1 and CDR2 from the germline V gene are MNHNY and SVGAGI (reference sequence). CDR3 length: 13 amino acids. V lost 10 bases and J lost 8; bases outside the gene matches: 12. CDR3 sequence (DNA): TGTGCCACCCTCCAGACAGGGACGGGTACGCAGTATTTT. Translated, it gives CATLQTGTGTQYF.

This clonotype was recorded many times. The rearrangement joins TRBV24-1 to TRBJ2-1; D might be TRBD1 (5 bases). The germline V gene has CDR1 KGHDR and CDR2 SFDVKD. The CDR3 runs to 12 residues. Trimming removed 1 base from V and 8 bases from J, with 5 bases in between. DNA for the CDR3: TGTGCCACCAGTGATTTCAGGGATGAGCAGTTCTTC. It yields the protein CATSDFRDEQFF.

This clonotype was observed at least ten times. The chain carries TRBV27 and TRBJ1-5, with no clear D. The V and J ends lost 2 bases and 2 bases respectively, with 10 bases between them. CDR1 MNHEY and CDR2 SMNVEV come from the germline V gene (reference sequence). This CDR3 spans 15 amino acids. As DNA, the CDR3 is TGTGCCAGCAGTTTAGGCCCCTGGGGCAATCAGCCCCAGCATTTT. It yields the protein CASSLGPWGNQPQHF.

The genes are TRBV28 and TRBJ1-1; TRBD1 is a possible D gene (6 bases). Germline lookup yields CDR1 MDHEN and CDR2 SYDVKM. Trimming stripped 3 bases from V and 6 bases from J, with 11 bases between. The CDR3 is 13 residues long. The CDR3 DNA follows: TGTGCCAGCAGTTTTCCCCAGGGGTCTGAAGCTTTCTTT. Translation: CASSFPQGSEAFF.

The chain uses TRBV5-1 and TRBJ2-1, with 14 nucleotides matching TRBD2. The CDR3 consists of 16 residues. CDR1 is SGHRS and CDR2 is YFSETQ in the germline V gene. J gave up 7 bases and V 4 bases, and 7 bases lay outside the gene matches. CDR3 residues: CASSPGLAGVGNEQFF. The DNA for the CDR3 is TGCGCCAGCAGCCCGGGACTAGCGGGAGTAGGGAATGAGCAGTTCTTC.

This clonotype has ten or more counts. This sequence joins TRBV3-1 and TRBJ2-2; D gene unclear. The germline V gene encodes CDR1 LGHDT and CDR2 YNNKEL (reference sequence). Trimming cost V 1 base and J 7 bases, with 10 bases left between them. The CDR3 runs to 14 residues. The CDR3 here is CASSQGGFGGELFF. The CDR3 DNA is TGTGCCAGCAGCCAAGGCGGATTTGGCGGGGAGCTGTTTTTT.

This clonotype was seen only a few times. V gene TRBV27 combines with J gene TRBJ2-1; no reliable D call. The CDR3 loop spans 15 amino acids. Trimming stripped 6 bases from V and 2 bases from J, with 14 bases between. Germline V gene data show CDR1 as MNHEY and CDR2 as SMNVEV (reference sequence). The CDR3 loop is CASSLTRPTYNEQFF. CDR3 coding DNA: TGTGCCAGCAGCCTGACAAGACCCACCTACAATGAGCAGTTCTTC.

At least ten counts were recorded for this clonotype. The V call is TRBV7-2, the J call TRBJ2-1; TRBD2 aligns across 9 bases. Germline lookup yields CDR1 SGHTA and CDR2 FQGNSA. This CDR3 is 17 amino acids long. V trimming: 2 bases; J trimming: 0 bases; junction bases outside the gene matches: 5. The CDR3 sequence is CASSLRAGGPSYNEQFF. The CDR3 DNA reads as TGTGCCAGCAGCTTACGGGCGGGAGGGCCCTCCTACAATGAGCAGTTCTTC.

This clonotype was observed a few times. The V call is TRBV27, the J call TRBJ2-5, with TRBD1 as a possible D gene (6 bases). The CDR3 covers 15 residues. CDR1 is MNHEY, CDR2 SMNVEV, per germline (reference sequence). V was trimmed by 2 bases and J by 1 base, leaving 11 bases between them. CDR3 residues: CASSLVRDIQETQYF. The CDR3 DNA follows: TGTGCCAGCAGTTTAGTTCGGGACATCCAAGAGACCCAGTACTTC.

There are many counts of this clonotype. The chain is built from TRBV4-1 and TRBJ1-1; D unresolved. The V and J ends lost 5 bases and 3 bases respectively, with 10 bases between them. This CDR3 region has 13 residues. Germline V gene lookup returns CDR1 MGHRA and CDR2 YSYEKL. CDR3 DNA: TGCGCCAGCAGCGTAGCGGAATACACTGAAGCTTTCTTT. Protein: CASSVAEYTEAFF.

This clonotype was counted between two and nine times. The V call is TRBV20-1, the J call TRBJ1-4; D is uncertain. V shed 3 bases and J shed 8 bases, with 13 bases lying between them. CDR3 length: 13 amino acids. Germline CDR1 and CDR2: DFQATT and SNEGSKA (reference sequence). The CDR3: CSARILREEKLFF. In DNA, the CDR3 is TGCAGTGCTAGGATATTGCGGGAGGAAAAACTGTTTTTT.

This clonotype has at least ten counts. V is TRBV24-1 and J is TRBJ2-2; TRBD1 agrees at 8 bases. The V segment lost 9 bases and the J segment 4 bases; nucleotides outside the gene matches: 3. This CDR3 region has 13 residues. Germline lookup yields CDR1 KGHDR and CDR2 SFDVKD. CDR3 residues: CATVGTGTGELFF. CDR3 in DNA: TGTGCCACCGTGGGGACAGGCACCGGGGAGCTGTTTTTT.

This clonotype was picked up many times. The chain is built from TRBV4-2 and TRBJ2-3, with 7 bases lining up with TRBD2. J lost 0 bases, V lost 0 bases, and 6 bases had no gene match. CDR1 is LGHNA, CDR2 YNFKEQ, per germline. The CDR3 contains 17 residues. CDR3 loop: CASSQEDGGGSTDTQYF. CDR3 in DNA: TGTGCCAGCAGCCAAGAAGATGGCGGGGGAAGCACAGATACGCAGTATTTT.

This clonotype was picked up a small number of times. The chain has TRBV29-1 and TRBJ1-2; D call uncertain. V was clipped by 0 bases and J by 1 base, with 12 bases between them. The CDR3 contains 15 residues. Germline V gene lookup returns CDR1 SQVTM and CDR2 ANQGSEA. The DNA of the CDR3 is TGCAGCGTTGAAGACCCCAGGACCCTTAACTATGGCTACACCTTC. This gives the protein CSVEDPRTLNYGYTF.

The table lists this clonotype with many counts. The chain couples TRBV6-5 to TRBJ1-5; maybe TRBD1 (5 bases). In germline, CDR1 is MNHEY, CDR2 SVGAGI. V was trimmed by 5 bases and J by 7 bases, leaving 12 bases between them. This CDR3 is built from 13 residues. CDR3: CASSLGEEQPQHF. The CDR3 DNA reads as TGTGCCAGCAGTCTAGGGGAAGAACAGCCCCAGCATTTT.

This clonotype was detected ten times or more. The chain employs TRBV7-2 and TRBJ2-1; 7 positions agree with TRBD2. This CDR3 contains 16 residues. V lost 3 bases to trimming and J lost 2 bases; unmatched junction nucleotides: 7. Germline-derived CDR1 and CDR2 are SGHTA and FQGNSA. DNA of the CDR3: TGTGCCAGCAGCTTGCTTGGGGGGGTGGCCTACAATGAGCAGTTCTTC. This encodes CASSLLGGVAYNEQFF.

This clonotype was seen repeatedly, ten times or more. V gene TRBV28 combines with J gene TRBJ2-5; D perhaps matches TRBD1 (6 bases). CDR1 and CDR2 (germline): MDHEN, SYDVKM. V lost 2 bases, J lost 4 bases, and 11 bases lay in between. The CDR3 loop spans 14 amino acids. DNA of the CDR3: TGTGCCAGCAGTTTACCCGCAGGGGCAGAGACCCAGTACTTC. Translation: CASSLPAGAETQYF.

V is TRBV15 and J is TRBJ1-2; D may be TRBD1 (6 bases). V dropped 1 base and J dropped 5 bases, with 8 bases sitting between them. The CDR3 has 13 residues. CDR1 and CDR2 (germline): LNHNV, YYDKDF (reference sequence). CDR3 region: CATSRVQGYGYTF. The CDR3 DNA follows: TGTGCCACCAGCAGAGTCCAGGGGTATGGCTACACCTTC.